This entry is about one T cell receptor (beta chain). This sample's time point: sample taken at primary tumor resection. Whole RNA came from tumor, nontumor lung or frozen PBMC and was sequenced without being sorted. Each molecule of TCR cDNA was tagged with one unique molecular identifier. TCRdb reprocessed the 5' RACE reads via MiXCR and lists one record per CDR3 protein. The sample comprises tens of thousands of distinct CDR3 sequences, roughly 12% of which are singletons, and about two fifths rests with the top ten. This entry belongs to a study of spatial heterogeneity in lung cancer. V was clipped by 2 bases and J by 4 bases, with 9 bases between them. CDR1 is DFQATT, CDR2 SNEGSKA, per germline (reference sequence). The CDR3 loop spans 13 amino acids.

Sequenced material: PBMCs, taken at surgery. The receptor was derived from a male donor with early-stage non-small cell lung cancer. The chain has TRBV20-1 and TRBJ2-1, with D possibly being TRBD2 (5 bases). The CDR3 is CSARQDLYNEQFF. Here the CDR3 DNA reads TGCAGTGCTAGACAGGACTTGTACAATGAGCAGTTCTTC.